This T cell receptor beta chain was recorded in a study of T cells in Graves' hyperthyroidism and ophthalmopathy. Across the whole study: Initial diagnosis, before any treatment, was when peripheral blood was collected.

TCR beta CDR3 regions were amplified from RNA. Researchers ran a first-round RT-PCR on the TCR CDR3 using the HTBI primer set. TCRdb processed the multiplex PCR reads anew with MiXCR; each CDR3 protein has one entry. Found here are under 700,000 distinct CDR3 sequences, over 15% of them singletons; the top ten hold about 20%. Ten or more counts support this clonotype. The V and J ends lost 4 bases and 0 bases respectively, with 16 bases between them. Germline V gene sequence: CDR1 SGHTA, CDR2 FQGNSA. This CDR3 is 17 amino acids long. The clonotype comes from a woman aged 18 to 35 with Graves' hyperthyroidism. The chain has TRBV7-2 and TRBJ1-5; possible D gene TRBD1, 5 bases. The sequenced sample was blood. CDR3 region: CASSSQGHLYSNQPQHF. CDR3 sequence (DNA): TGTGCCAGCAGCTCTCAAGGACACCTTTATAGCAATCAGCCCCAGCATTTT.